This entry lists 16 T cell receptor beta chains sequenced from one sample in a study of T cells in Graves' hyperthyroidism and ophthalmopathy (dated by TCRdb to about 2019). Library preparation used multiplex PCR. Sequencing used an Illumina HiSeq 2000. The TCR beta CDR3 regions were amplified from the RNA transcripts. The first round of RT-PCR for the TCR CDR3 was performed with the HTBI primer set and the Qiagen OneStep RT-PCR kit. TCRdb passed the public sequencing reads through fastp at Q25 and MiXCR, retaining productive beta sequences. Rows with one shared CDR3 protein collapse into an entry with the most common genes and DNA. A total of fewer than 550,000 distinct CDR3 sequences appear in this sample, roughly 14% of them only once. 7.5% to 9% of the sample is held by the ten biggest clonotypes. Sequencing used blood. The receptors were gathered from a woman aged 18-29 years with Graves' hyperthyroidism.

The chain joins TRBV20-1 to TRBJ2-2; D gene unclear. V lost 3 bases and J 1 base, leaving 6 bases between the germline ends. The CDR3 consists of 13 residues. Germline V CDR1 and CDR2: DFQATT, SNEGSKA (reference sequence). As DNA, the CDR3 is TGCAGTGCTAGCTCGGTGAACACCGGGGAGCTGTTTTTT. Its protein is CSASSVNTGELFF.

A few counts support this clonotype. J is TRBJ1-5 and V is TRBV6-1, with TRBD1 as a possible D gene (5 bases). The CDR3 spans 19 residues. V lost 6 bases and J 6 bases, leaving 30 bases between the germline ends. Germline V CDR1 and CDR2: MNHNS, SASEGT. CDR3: CASRSTRGGSLQGGQPQHF. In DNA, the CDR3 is TGTGCCAGCAGATCTACTCGGGGGGGGTCACTTCAAGGAGGTCAGCCCCAGCATTTT.

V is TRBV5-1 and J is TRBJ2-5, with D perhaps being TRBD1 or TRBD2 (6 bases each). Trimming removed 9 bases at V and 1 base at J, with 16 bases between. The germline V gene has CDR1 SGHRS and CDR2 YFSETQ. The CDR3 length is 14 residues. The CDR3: CATSVRGVQETQYF. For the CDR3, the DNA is TGCGCCACCTCGGTGAGGGGGGTCCAAGAGACCCAGTACTTC.

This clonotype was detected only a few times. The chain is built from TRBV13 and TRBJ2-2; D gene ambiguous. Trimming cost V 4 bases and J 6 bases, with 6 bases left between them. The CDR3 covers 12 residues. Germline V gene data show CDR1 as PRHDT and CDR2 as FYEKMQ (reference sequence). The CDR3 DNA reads TGTGCCAGCAGCTCATACCCCGGGGAGCTGTTTTTT. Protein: CASSSYPGELFF.

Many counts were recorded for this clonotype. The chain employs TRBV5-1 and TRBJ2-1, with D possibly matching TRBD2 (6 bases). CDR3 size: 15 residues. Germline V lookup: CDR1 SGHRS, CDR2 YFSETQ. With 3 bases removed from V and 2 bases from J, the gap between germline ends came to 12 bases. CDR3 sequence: CASSWGTGTYNEQFF. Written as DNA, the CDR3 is TGCGCCAGCAGCTGGGGGACTGGAACCTACAATGAGCAGTTCTTC.

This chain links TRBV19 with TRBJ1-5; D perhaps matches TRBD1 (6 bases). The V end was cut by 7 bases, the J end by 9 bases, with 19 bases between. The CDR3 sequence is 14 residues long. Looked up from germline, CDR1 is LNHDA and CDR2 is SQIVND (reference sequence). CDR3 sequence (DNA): TGTGCCAGTACGGGGGCCCTTCGGGAAGGGCCCCAGCATTTT. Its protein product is CASTGALREGPQHF.

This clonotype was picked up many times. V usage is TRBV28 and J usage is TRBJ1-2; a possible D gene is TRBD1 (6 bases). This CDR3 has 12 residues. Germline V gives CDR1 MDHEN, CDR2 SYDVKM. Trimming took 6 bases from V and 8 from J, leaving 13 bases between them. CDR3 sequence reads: CASSLGGWGYTF. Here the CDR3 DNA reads TGTGCCAGCAGCTTAGGGGGTTGGGGCTACACCTTC.

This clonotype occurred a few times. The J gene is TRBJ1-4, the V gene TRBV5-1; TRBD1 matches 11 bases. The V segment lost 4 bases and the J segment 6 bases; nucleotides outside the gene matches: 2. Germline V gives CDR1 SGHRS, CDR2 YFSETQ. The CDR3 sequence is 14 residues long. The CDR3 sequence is CASSPGQGDEKLFF. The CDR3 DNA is TGCGCCAGCAGCCCGGGACAGGGGGATGAAAAACTGTTTTTT. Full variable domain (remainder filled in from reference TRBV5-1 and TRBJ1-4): KAGVTQTPRYLIKTRGQQVTLSCSPISGHRSVSWYQQTPGQGLQFLFEYFSETQRNKGNFPGRFSGRQFSNSRSEMNVSTLELGDSALYLCASSPGQGDEKLFFGSGTQLSVL.

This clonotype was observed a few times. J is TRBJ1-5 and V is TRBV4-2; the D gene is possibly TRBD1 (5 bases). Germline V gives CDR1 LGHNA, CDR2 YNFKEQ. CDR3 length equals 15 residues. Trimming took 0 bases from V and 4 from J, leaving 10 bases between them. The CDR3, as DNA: TGTGCCAGCAGCCAAGATCGGGGCATAAATCAGCCCCAGCATTTT. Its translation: CASSQDRGINQPQHF.

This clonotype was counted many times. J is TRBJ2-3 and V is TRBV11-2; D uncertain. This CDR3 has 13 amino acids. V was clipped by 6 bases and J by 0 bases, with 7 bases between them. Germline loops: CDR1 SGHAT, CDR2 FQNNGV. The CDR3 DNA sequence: TGTGCCAGCAGGCAAAATAGCACAGATACGCAGTATTTT. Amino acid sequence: CASRQNSTDTQYF.

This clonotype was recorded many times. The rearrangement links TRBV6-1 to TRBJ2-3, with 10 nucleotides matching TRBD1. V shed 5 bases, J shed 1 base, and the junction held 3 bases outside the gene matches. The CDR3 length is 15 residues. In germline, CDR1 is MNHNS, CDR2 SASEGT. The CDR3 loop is CASSRDRGGTDTQYF. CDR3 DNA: TGTGCCAGCAGTCGGGACAGGGGAGGCACAGATACGCAGTATTTT.

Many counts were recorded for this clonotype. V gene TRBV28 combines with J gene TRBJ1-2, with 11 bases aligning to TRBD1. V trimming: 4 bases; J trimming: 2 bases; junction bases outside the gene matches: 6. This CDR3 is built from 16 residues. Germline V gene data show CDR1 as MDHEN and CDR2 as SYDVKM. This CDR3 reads CASSSAGDRGNYGYTF. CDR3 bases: TGTGCCAGCAGTTCGGCAGGGGACAGGGGGAACTATGGCTACACCTTC.

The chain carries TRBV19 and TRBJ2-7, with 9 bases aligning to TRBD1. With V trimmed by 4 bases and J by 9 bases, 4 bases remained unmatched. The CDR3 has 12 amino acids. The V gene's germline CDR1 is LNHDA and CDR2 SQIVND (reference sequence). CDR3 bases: TGTGCCAGTAGTAGACAGGGGGGGGGGCAGTACTTC. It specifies CASSRQGGGQYF. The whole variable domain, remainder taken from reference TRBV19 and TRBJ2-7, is DGGITQSPKYLFRKEGQNVTLSCEQNLNHDAMYWYRQDPGQGLRLIYYSQIVNDFQKGDIAEGYSVSREKKESFPLTVTSAQKNPTAFYLCASSRQGGGQYFGPGTRLTVT.

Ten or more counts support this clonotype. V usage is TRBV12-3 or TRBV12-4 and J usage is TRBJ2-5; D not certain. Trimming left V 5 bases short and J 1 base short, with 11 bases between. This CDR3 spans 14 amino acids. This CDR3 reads CASSRPGLQETQYF. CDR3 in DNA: TGTGCCAGCAGTAGACCGGGCCTCCAAGAGACCCAGTACTTC.

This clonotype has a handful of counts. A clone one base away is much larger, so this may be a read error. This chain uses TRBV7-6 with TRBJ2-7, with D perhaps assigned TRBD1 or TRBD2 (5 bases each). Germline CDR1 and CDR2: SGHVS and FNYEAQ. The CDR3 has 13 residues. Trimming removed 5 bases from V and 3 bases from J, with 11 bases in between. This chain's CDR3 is CASSRDGVYEQYF. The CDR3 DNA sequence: TGTGCCAGCAGCCGGGACGGGGTCTACGAGCAGTACTTC. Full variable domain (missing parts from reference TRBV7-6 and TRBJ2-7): GAGVSQSPRYKVTKRGQDVALRCDPISGHVSLYWYRQALGQGPEFLTYFNYEAQQDKSGLPNDRFSAERPEGSISTLTIQRTEQRDSAMYRCASSRDGVYEQYFGPGTRLTVT.

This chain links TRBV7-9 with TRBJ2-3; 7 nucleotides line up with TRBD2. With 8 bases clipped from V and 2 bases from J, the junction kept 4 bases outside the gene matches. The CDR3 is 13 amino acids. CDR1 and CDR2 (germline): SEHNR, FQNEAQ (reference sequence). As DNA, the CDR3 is TGTGCCAGCGGGGGGGGGAACACAGATACGCAGTATTTT. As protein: CASGGGNTDTQYF.